The rows below give T cell receptor beta chains drawn from one sample of a study of regulatory T cells in long-lasting Graves disease. In TCRdb, the multiplex PCR reads were re-called with MiXCR into one record per CDR3 protein. The repertoire holds roughly 420,000 distinct CDR3 sequences, 16% seen once, with roughly a tenth in the top ten. This same sample was also taken into another study, of T cells in Graves' hyperthyroidism and ophthalmopathy.

The source was peripheral blood mononuclear cells (PBMCs), collected at new diagnosis, from a patient treated with antithyroid drugs. All receptors come from a woman under 40 with Graves disease. CDR3s include the opening cysteine and the closing phenylalanine or tryptophan. The D gene is left open where the match is weak. Clone size is stated in some rows and not others, as once, few, many or a class when expanded.

clone_size j_call cdr3_length d_call v_call cdr3_nt cdr3_aa
many TRBJ2-4 15 TRBD2 TRBV13 TGTGCCAGCACCCCCCCCGGGGGGAGGGCGAACATTCAGTACTTC CASTPPGGRANIQYF
few TRBJ1-6 14 TRBD1 TRBV5-1 TGTGCCAGCAGGGACAGGGGAATGAATTCACCCCTCCACTTT CASRDRGMNSPLHF
many TRBJ2-3 13 TRBD1 TRBV12-3/TRBV12-4 TGTGCCAGCAGGGGACAGGCCAGGGATACGCAGTATTTT CASRGQARDTQYF
many TRBJ2-7 14 . TRBV15 TGTGCCACCAGTCTGGGCGGATTTGGGAACGAGCAGTACTTC CATSLGGFGNEQYF
many TRBJ2-1 14 TRBD2 TRBV24-1 TGTGCCACTGAGCGTGGCCGGGAGGGTAATGAGCAGTTCTTC CATERGREGNEQFF
. TRBJ1-2 12 . TRBV4-1 TGCGCCAGCAAAGGGGCTATGGAGGGCTACACCTTC CASKGAMEGYTF
. TRBJ2-4 14 TRBD2 TRBV6-5 TGTGCCAGCAGTTCCCGACTAGCGGGAGCGAGTCAGTACTTC CASSSRLAGASQYF
many TRBJ2-3 16 TRBD1 TRBV24-1 TGTGCCACCAGTGAATGGACAGGGGGCCTTCCAGATACGCAGTATTTT CATSEWTGGLPDTQYF
. TRBJ2-2 13 TRBD1 TRBV24-1 TGTGCCACCCGACAGGGGTACACCGGGGAGCTGTTTTTT CATRQGYTGELFF
few TRBJ1-5 15 TRBD1 TRBV12-3/TRBV12-4 TGTGCCAGCAGTCAAGACAGGGTGGGCAATCAGCCCCAGCATTTT CASSQDRVGNQPQHF
many TRBJ1-1 12 . TRBV28 TGTGCCAGCAGGGGCCGCGGAAAAAAAGCTTTCTTT CASRGRGKKAFF
once TRBJ2-3 16 . TRBV9 TGTGCCAGCAGCTCCCCGTTGGGAGAGGTGACAGATACGCAGTATTTT CASSSPLGEVTDTQYF